This is a list of T cell receptor beta chains from one sample in a study of a mutant IDH1 vaccine in newly diagnosed glioma. The protocol was immunoSEQ multiplex PCR, while the TCRdb copy is restricted to in-frame clones and leaves out a portion. The sample includes over 80,000 clones, roughly 90% seen only once; the top ten take around 0.6%. Sequencing used PBMCs, obtained from a glioma patient treated with radiotherapy, temozolomide or both. Receptor source: a woman in her forties or fifties with glioma. The CDR3 runs from the conserved cysteine through the conserved F or W. D genes are given only for firm matches. Rows may omit the clone size; those that give it use once, few, many or a size class.

-	TRBV12-1	TRBJ2-7	-	CASSFEWGLAGVTRTSSYEQYF	TGTGCCAGCAGCTTTGAATGGGGACTAGCGGGAGTTACGAGAACCAGCTCCTACGAGCAGTACTTC
-	TRBV7-9	TRBJ2-7	-	CASSLLATYEQYF	TGTGCCAGCAGCTTACTAGCTACCTACGAGCAGTACTTC
-	TRBV6-5	TRBJ1-2	TRBD1	CASRADRGHGYTF	TGTGCCAGCAGGGCGGACAGGGGGCATGGCTACACCTTC
-	TRBV11-2	TRBJ1-3	-	CASSLDPGSGNTIYF	TGTGCCAGCAGCTTAGATCCAGGCTCTGGAAACACCATATATTTT
-	TRBV6-5	TRBJ2-5	-	CASRRLQETQYF	TGTGCCAGCAGACGATTACAAGAGACCCAGTACTTC
-	TRBV10-2	TRBJ2-3	-	CASSTGEGTDTQYF	TGCGCCAGCAGTACGGGAGAAGGGACAGATACGCAGTATTTT
-	TRBV6-5	TRBJ2-1	TRBD1	CASSFQGEGYNEQFF	TGTGCCAGCAGTTTCCAGGGGGAAGGATACAATGAGCAGTTCTTC
-	TRBV27	TRBJ2-1	-	CASRLDMNRYNEQFF	TGTGCCAGCAGACTAGACATGAATCGTTACAATGAGCAGTTCTTC
-	TRBV7-9	TRBJ2-1	TRBD2	CASSLWEGLEQFF	TGTGCCAGCAGCTTATGGGAGGGCCTTGAGCAGTTCTTC
-	TRBV7-9	TRBJ1-2	-	CASSLVQGGYTF	TGTGCCAGCAGCTTGGTACAGGGAGGCTACACCTTC
-	TRBV18	TRBJ1-1	TRBD1	CASSTTGGPNTEAFF	TGTGCCAGCTCAACTACAGGGGGACCGAACACTGAAGCTTTCTTT
-	TRBV7-7	TRBJ2-5	TRBD2	CASSPGLGETQYF	TGTGCTAGCAGCCCGGGACTAGGGGAGACCCAGTACTTC
once	TRBV5-1	TRBJ2-1	-	CASSLANPAYDEQFF	TGCGCCAGCAGCTTGGCCAACCCGGCGTACGATGAGCAGTTCTTC
-	TRBV30	TRBJ1-2	-	CAWNREINYGYTF	TGTGCCTGGAACAGGGAGATTAACTATGGCTACACCTTC
-	TRBV11-2	TRBJ2-6	TRBD2	CASSREREWSSGANVLTF	TGTGCCAGCAGCCGTGAGCGGGAGTGGAGCTCTGGGGCCAACGTCCTGACTTTC
-	TRBV27	TRBJ2-2	-	CASSFWGSNGELFF	TGTGCCAGCAGTTTCTGGGGGAGTAACGGGGAGCTGTTTTTT
-	TRBV5-4	TRBJ2-3	TRBD2	CASSLALASGTDTQYF	TGTGCCAGCAGCTTGGCACTAGCGAGTGGGACAGATACGCAGTATTTT
-	TRBV19	TRBJ1-5	-	CASSPMGGLQPQHF	TGTGCCAGTAGTCCGATGGGGGGTTTGCAGCCCCAGCATTTT
-	TRBV30	TRBJ2-2	-	CAWRGGFTGELFF	TGTGCCTGGAGGGGCGGGTTCACCGGGGAGCTGTTTTTT
-	TRBV9	TRBJ2-1	TRBD2	CASSGPSGNSYNEQFF	TGTGCCAGCAGCGGCCCTAGCGGGAACTCCTACAATGAGCAGTTCTTC
-	TRBV6-1	TRBJ1-5	-	CASSEHNQPQHF	TGTGCCAGCAGTGAGCACAATCAGCCCCAGCATTTT
-	TRBV7-2	TRBJ2-1	-	CACRGLFNEQFF	TGTGCCTGTCGGGGTCTATTCAATGAGCAGTTCTTC
-	TRBV2	TRBJ2-7	TRBD1	CATKRPGQGSNEQYF	TGTGCCACCAAGAGACCGGGACAGGGATCCAACGAGCAGTACTTC
-	TRBV15	TRBJ1-4	TRBD1	CATSRVSDRAGEKLFF	TGTGCCACCAGCAGAGTATCGGACAGGGCGGGTGAAAAACTGTTTTTT